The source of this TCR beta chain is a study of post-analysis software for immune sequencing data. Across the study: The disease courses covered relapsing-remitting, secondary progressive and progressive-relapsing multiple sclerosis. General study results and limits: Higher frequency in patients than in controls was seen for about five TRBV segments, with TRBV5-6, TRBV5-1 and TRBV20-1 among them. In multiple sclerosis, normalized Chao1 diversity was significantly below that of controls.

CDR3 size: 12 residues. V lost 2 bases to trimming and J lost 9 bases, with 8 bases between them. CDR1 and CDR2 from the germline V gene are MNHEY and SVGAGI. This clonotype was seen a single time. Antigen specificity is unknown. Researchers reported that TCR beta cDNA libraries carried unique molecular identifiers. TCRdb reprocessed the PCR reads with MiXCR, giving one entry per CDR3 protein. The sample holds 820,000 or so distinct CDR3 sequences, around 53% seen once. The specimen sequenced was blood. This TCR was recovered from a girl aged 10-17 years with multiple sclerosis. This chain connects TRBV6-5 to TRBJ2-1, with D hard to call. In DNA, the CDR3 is TGTGCCAGCAGTTACGTCCCGACTGAGCAGTTCTTC. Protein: CASSYVPTEQFF.